Listed here is a single TCR beta chain. The antigen remains unidentified. The entry originates in a study of vaccination effects on CD4 cells after COVID-19. For the study at large: Post-vaccine sampling occurred a median 72 days after the second dose. Study outcomes and limitations: Clones from infection and from vaccination both contracted markedly late after vaccination.

Cells that had been cultured for 10 days were the source of isolated CD4+ T cells. Two doses of BNT162b2 or mRNA-1273 vaccine were administered to participants. Cultures received IL-2 medium that replaced half the medium on days 3 and 7. This CDR3 is 14 amino acids long. CDR1 is KGHSH and CDR2 is LQKENI in the germline V gene. The V and J ends lost 5 bases and 0 bases respectively, with 8 bases between them. Here immunoSEQ multiplex PCR was the method, and the copy in TCRdb shows in-frame clones only, minus some. Of under 70,000 clones detected, roughly 81% appear once; the ten largest clones hold roughly 2%.

The source was CD4+ T cells from PBMCs cultured without peptide, collected after COVID-19 vaccination. The TCR sequence derives from a human donor who received a COVID-19 vaccine. The chain uses TRBV18 and TRBJ1-3; TRBD1 might be the D (5 bases). CDR3 protein: CASSGTDSGNTIYF. For the CDR3, the DNA is TGTGCCAGCTCAGGGACGGACTCTGGAAACACCATATATTTT.